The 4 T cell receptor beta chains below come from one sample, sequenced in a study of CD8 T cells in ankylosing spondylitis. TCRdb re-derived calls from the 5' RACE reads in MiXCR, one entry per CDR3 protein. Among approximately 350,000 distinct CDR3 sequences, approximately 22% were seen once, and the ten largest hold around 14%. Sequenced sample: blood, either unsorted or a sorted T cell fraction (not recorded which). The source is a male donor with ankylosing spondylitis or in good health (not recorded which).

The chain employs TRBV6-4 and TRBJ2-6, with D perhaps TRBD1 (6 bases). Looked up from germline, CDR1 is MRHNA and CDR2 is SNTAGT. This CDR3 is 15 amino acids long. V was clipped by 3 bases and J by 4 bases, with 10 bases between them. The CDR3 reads CASSETGPGANVLTF. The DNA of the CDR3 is TGTGCCAGCAGTGAAACAGGGCCCGGGGCCAACGTCCTGACTTTC.

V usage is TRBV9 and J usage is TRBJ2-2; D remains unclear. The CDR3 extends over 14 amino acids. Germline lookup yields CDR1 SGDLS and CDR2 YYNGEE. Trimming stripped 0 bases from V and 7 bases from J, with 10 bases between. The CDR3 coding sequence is TGTGCCAGCAGCGTAGTGTTGGACGGCGGGGAGCTGTTTTTT. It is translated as CASSVVLDGGELFF. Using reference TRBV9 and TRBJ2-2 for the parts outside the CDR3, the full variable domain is DSGVTQTPKHLITATGQRVTLRCSPRSGDLSVYWYQQSLDQGLQFLIQYYNGEERAKGNILERFSAQQFPDLHSELNLSSLELGDSALYFCASSVVLDGGELFFGEGSRLTVL.

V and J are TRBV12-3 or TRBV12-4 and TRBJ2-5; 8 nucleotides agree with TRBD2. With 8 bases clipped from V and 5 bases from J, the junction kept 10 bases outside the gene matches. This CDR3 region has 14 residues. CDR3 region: CASARAGAGETQYF. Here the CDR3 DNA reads TGTGCCAGCGCGAGAGCGGGGGCCGGGGAGACCCAGTACTTC.

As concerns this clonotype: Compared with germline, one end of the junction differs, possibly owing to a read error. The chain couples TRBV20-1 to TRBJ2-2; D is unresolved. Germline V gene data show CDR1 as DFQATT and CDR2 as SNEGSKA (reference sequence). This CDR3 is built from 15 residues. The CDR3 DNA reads TGCAGTGCCAGAGATCTAGAACTCAACACCGGGGAGCTGTTTTTT. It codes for CSARDLELNTGELFF.